This entry lists 10 T cell receptor beta chains sequenced from one sample in a study of T-cell memory formation after mild COVID-19. Via MiXCR, TCRdb re-called the 5' RACE reads, giving one row per CDR3 protein. The table has approximately 500,000 distinct CDR3 sequences, around 25% seen once. Sequenced input: PBMCs or a T cell subset sorted from them (not recorded which). The origin of the receptors is an adult woman who had mild COVID-19 (a few samples of this study predate the infection). Cell type and time point are not known.

The V and J genes are TRBV18 and TRBJ2-7; TRBD1 matches at 8 bases. This CDR3 is built from 14 residues. The J segment lost 5 bases and the V segment lost 3 bases, leaving 6 bases of the junction unmatched. The germline V gene encodes CDR1 KGHSH and CDR2 LQKENI. Written as DNA, the CDR3 is TGTGCCAGCTCACCCGGACAGGGATACGACGAGCAGTACTTC. Protein sequence: CASSPGQGYDEQYF.

This chain connects TRBV20-1 to TRBJ1-2, with 8 bases lining up with TRBD1. Germline CDR1 is DFQATT and CDR2 is SNEGSKA (reference sequence). This CDR3 region has 13 residues. The V and J ends lost 6 bases and 4 bases, in that order; junction bases with no gene match: 7. The DNA of the CDR3 is TGCAGTGCCCGCTCGGGGACAGGCTATGGCTACACCTTC. It specifies CSARSGTGYGYTF.

The CDR3 loop reads CSVDTDTQYF. The CDR3 nucleotides are TGCAGCGTTGACACAGATACGCAGTATTTT. V and J are TRBV29-1 and TRBJ2-3; no clear D gene. Between the trimmed V and J ends, which lost 3 bases and 2 bases, there was a span of 0 bases. Germline CDR1 reads SQVTM; CDR2 reads ANQGSEA. The CDR3 is made up of 10 amino acids.

This clonotype was counted at least ten times. The chain recombines TRBV5-1 with TRBJ2-7; no clear D gene. The V gene lost 0 bases and the J gene lost 2 bases, with 9 bases spanning the gap. The CDR3 spans 14 residues. Germline V gene data show CDR1 as SGHRS and CDR2 as YFSETQ. In DNA form, the CDR3 reads TGCGCCAGCAGCTTGGAGGACCCGACCTACGAGCAGTACTTC. Translated, it gives CASSLEDPTYEQYF.

This clonotype was recorded many times. This chain connects TRBV7-2 to TRBJ2-1; D call uncertain. V lost 1 base and J lost 7, with 5 bases in between. This CDR3 contains 12 residues. Germline values: CDR1 SGHTA, CDR2 FQGNSA. For the CDR3, the DNA is TGTGCCAGCAGCTTAGTGGAGAATGAGCAGTTCTTC. It yields the protein CASSLVENEQFF.

The genes are TRBV5-4 and TRBJ2-1, with 15 nucleotides matching TRBD2. After removal of 3 bases from V and 8 bases from J, the junction contained 12 bases not matched to a gene. The CDR3 contains 18 residues. Germline loops: CDR1 SGHNT, CDR2 YYREEE (reference sequence). CDR3 region: CASSSHAGTSGRRDEQFF. The CDR3 DNA reads as TGTGCCAGCAGCTCGCACGCCGGGACTAGCGGGAGGCGGGATGAGCAGTTCTTC.

There are a few counts of this clonotype. The chain is built from TRBV9 and TRBJ2-5; TRBD2 matches at 10 bases. Germline assignment: CDR1 SGDLS and CDR2 YYNGEE. This CDR3 region has 18 residues. With 0 bases clipped from V and 3 bases from J, the junction kept 11 bases outside the gene matches. CDR3 sequence reads: CASSVEPSGGPVEETQYF. CDR3 DNA: TGTGCCAGCAGCGTAGAGCCTAGCGGGGGCCCTGTGGAAGAGACCCAGTACTTC. The variable domain in full, with the rest retrieved from reference TRBV9 and TRBJ2-5, is DSGVTQTPKHLITATGQRVTLRCSPRSGDLSVYWYQQSLDQGLQFLIQYYNGEERAKGNILERFSAQQFPDLHSELNLSSLELGDSALYFCASSVEPSGGPVEETQYFGPGTRLLVL.

The rearrangement joins TRBV7-2 to TRBJ2-1; unclear D gene. Looked up from germline, CDR1 is SGHTA and CDR2 is FQGNSA. V lost 5 bases and J 4 bases, leaving 15 bases between the germline ends. This CDR3 has 15 residues. The CDR3 region is CASSPGRPVYNEQFF. CDR3 DNA: TGTGCCAGCAGCCCAGGCCGGCCGGTGTACAATGAGCAGTTCTTC.

This clonotype was picked up a small number of times. This chain uses TRBV11-2 with TRBJ2-1, with TRBD1 matching 7 bases. V lost 8 bases and J lost 5; bases outside the gene matches: 6. The CDR3 sequence is 13 residues long. From germline, CDR1 is SGHAT and CDR2 FQNNGV. As DNA, the CDR3 is TGTGCCAGCGAGGGGGCGTCAAACAATGAGCAGTTCTTC. It translates to CASEGASNNEQFF.

The V and J genes are TRBV12-3 or TRBV12-4 and TRBJ2-3; D might be TRBD2 (6 bases). Trimming pared 5 bases from V and 8 bases from J, leaving 11 bases between. The CDR3 extends over 12 amino acids. The DNA of the CDR3 is TGTGCCAGCAGTGGGGCTAGCGCTACGCAGTATTTT. Translated: CASSGASATQYF.